The source of this T cell receptor beta chain is a study of cytomegalovirus exposure and HLA in healthy donors. The study's findings and limits: Among TCR beta chains, those listed as cytomegalovirus-associated numbered some 170. The authors assumed roughly uniform sequencing depth across donors for presence/absence analyses. In a later analysis, at a false discovery rate of 0.05, approximately 16,000 TCR beta sequences matched HLA alleles.

The PCR was carried out with 60 Vbeta primers and 13 Jbeta primers. Sequencing used immunoSEQ multiplex PCR; TCRdb keeps in-frame clones, though not all of them. The top ten clones hold less than 2.5% of a sample with around 70,000 clones, more than 80% of them seen once. Trimming left V 3 bases short and J 2 bases short, with 16 bases between. Germline values: CDR1 SGDLS, CDR2 YYNGEE. CDR3 length: 16 residues. Concerning this clone itself: The antigen remains unidentified.

The chain joins TRBV9 to TRBJ2-3; tentatively, D is TRBD2 (6 bases). The receptor was isolated from a woman between 25 and 40 years old in good health and CMV-seronegative. Sequenced material: PBMCs. The CDR3 loop reads CASSGDSPIPTDTQYF. DNA for the CDR3: TGTGCCAGCAGCGGGGACTCTCCTATCCCCACAGATACGCAGTATTTT.